Here is one TCR beta chain with its context. Its antigen remains unidentified. Base qualities are missing; no much larger clone stands one base away. This record belongs to a study of Graves' ophthalmopathy and Graves' hyperthyroidism (dated by TCRdb to the late 2010s). Regarding the research as a whole: Hyperthyroidism was considered stable if no progression to ophthalmopathy occurred within 18 months of follow-up. The study used signatures of the TCR beta repertoire to tell Graves' ophthalmopathy apart from Graves' hyperthyroidism and to predict which patients would progress to ophthalmopathy. In total, around 140 blood samples were TCR-sequenced: approximately 42 ophthalmopathy, some 75 hyperthyroidism and approximately 17 hyperthyroidism-to-ophthalmopathy patients. To explore V-J signatures that separate ophthalmopathy from hyperthyroidism, a discovery set of about 100 patients was enrolled, consisting of more than 40 with ophthalmopathy and approximately 60 with stable hyperthyroidism. An independent validation cohort was composed of roughly 19 hyperthyroidism patients and around 16 patients who later progressed from hyperthyroidism to ophthalmopathy. In more than five hyperthyroidism patients, the T-cell repertoires found in thyroid tissue were compared with those found in blood. Following sample collection, hyperthyroidism patients were given methimazole at a starting dose of 30 mg daily, and ophthalmopathy patients were given high-dose intravenous methylprednisolone.

The hyperthyroidism patients were 18 to 65 years old and newly diagnosed, with a disease duration of less than 2 months. Anyone with other autoimmune diseases, uncontrolled infections, pregnancy or lactation was excluded from the study. Clinical symptoms, serum thyroxine, TRAb, thyroid ultrasound and orbital computed tomography were used for diagnosis. Total RNA was extracted using Trizol reagent, and RNA quality was checked on an Agilent 2100 Bioanalyzer. The germline V and J ends show losses of 5 bases and 4 bases respectively, and no gene match explains 4 bases of the junction. The germline V gene specifies SQVTM as CDR1 and ANQGSEA as CDR2. From cysteine to phenylalanine, the CDR3 is 13 amino acids long. The CDR3 DNA has 39 bases and is translated from base 1. For repertoire sequencing, TCR beta CDR3 regions were amplified from RNA transcripts. HTBI primers and the Qiagen OneStep RT-PCR kit were used in a first-round RT-PCR, which was followed by a second-round multiplex PCR, size selection and purification. Libraries were sequenced paired-end with 100 bp reads on an Illumina HiSeq2000. Per the original workflow: SOAPnuke was used to process the reads, removing any read that contained adapters or uncalled bases, had a mean Phred below 15, or lacked an exact match to the constant primer or identifier. High-quality paired reads were merged with COPE v1.2.5. Clonotypes were defined as unique nucleotide sequences and were aligned to IMGT TRB V, D and J references using MiTCR v1.1. Analysis was restricted to V-J combinations with a frequency above 0.0001, which covered 99.2% of repertoires. For each V-J combination, a TCR clonal expansion and chaos score was defined as the ratio of F50 clonal expansion to chaos observed in the TCRdist matrix. Welch's t-statistics and random forest were used to reduce the features to about a dozen V-J combinations, which were then used as input to a naive Bayes classifier. The Morisita-Horn index was used to measure how similar the thyroid and blood repertoires were. TCRdb trimmed the raw reads at Q25, called clones with MiXCR and kept productive beta chains. Identical CDR3 protein sequences are pooled into one entry, listed with their most common genes and DNA. What appears here as the V and J calls and clone size reflects TCRdb's work, not the paper's. The sample data list around 590,000 distinct CDR3 sequences, and under 45% of these were observed just once. The ten largest clones represent over 3.5% of the sample.

What the authors observed across the whole study: Sample size was not predetermined statistically, and investigators were not blinded to group allocation. Among expanded thyroid clonotypes with frequency above 0.001, most also showed up in blood, which suggests that blood repertoires may reflect the thyroid immune response. In validation, the model predicted ophthalmopathy progression with roughly 68% sensitivity and approximately 75% specificity; roughly 12 predicted patients were CT-confirmed with GO in a median of around 6 months. Ophthalmopathy was separated from stable hyperthyroidism by the 13-signature model with about 88% sensitivity and about 83% specificity in cross-validation and with 80%/75% in the test set.

The V and J genes are TRBV29-1 and TRBJ1-4; TRBD1 fits 7 bases in the junction. The material sequenced was peripheral blood or thyroid tissue (not recorded which). The receptor was derived from an adult man with Graves' hyperthyroidism. Here the CDR3 is given as CSVSGQSNEKLFF. DNA sequence: TGCAGCGTTTCGGGACAGAGTAATGAAAAACTGTTTTTT.